The 6 T cell receptor beta chains reported below all come from one sample, sequenced in a study of PD-1 blockade in mismatch repair-deficient tumors. The data were produced by immunoSEQ multiplex PCR, yet TCRdb's version contains in-frame clones alone and is incomplete. Of about 51,000 clones listed, roughly 75% are singletons. This specimen consisted of peripheral blood, obtained 4 weeks after starting pembrolizumab. The receptor source for this set is an adult with mismatch repair-deficient cancer.

The chain employs TRBV5-1 and TRBJ1-1; TRBD1 matches at 7 bases. V lost 2 bases, J lost 4 bases, and 8 bases stayed unmatched. The length of the CDR3 is 15 residues. Germline V gene sequence: CDR1 SGHRS, CDR2 YFSETQ. CDR3 residues: CASSFQVPGGTEAFF. The CDR3 coding sequence is TGCGCCAGCAGCTTTCAAGTTCCAGGGGGCACTGAAGCTTTCTTT.

The chain recombines TRBV6-5 with TRBJ1-1; tentatively, D is TRBD1 (5 bases). This CDR3 has 15 amino acids. CDR1 is MNHEY and CDR2 is SVGAGI in the germline V gene. V lost 5 bases, J lost 4 bases, and 17 bases lay in between. CDR3 protein: CASSTPWQGGTEAFF. The DNA of the CDR3 is TGTGCCAGCAGTACCCCATGGCAGGGTGGCACTGAAGCTTTCTTT.

CDR3 protein: CASSYTTSGGRARQYF. CDR3 coding DNA: TGTGCCAGCAGTTATACAACTAGCGGGGGAAGAGCCCGACAGTACTTC. The genes are TRBV6-6 and TRBJ2-7, with 11 bases that match TRBD2. This CDR3 contains 16 residues. CDR1 and CDR2 (germline): MNHNY, SVGAGI (reference sequence). After removal of 3 bases from V and 10 bases from J, the junction contained 14 bases not matched to a gene.

The chain recombines TRBV7-9 with TRBJ1-1; tentative D call: TRBD1 (6 bases). Trimming left V 5 bases short and J 5 bases short, with 18 bases between. From germline, CDR1 is SEHNR and CDR2 FQNEAQ (reference sequence). This CDR3 is built from 15 residues. The CDR3 nucleotides read TGTGCCAGCAGCATAAGGGGGGGCATTGGTACTGAAGCTTTCTTT. It encodes CASSIRGGIGTEAFF.

V usage is TRBV27 and J usage is TRBJ2-1; 16 bases map to TRBD2. The CDR3 covers 17 residues. The ends lost 4 bases at V and 7 bases at J; junction bases unmatched: 7. The germline CDR1 and CDR2 sequences are MNHEY and SMNVEV (reference sequence). The CDR3 protein is CASSSNEGLAGGNEQFF. CDR3 bases: TGTGCCAGCAGTTCTAATGAGGGACTAGCGGGAGGGAATGAGCAGTTCTTC.

This clone came up a few times. This rearrangement joins TRBV6-1 to TRBJ2-7; 8 bases are a match to TRBD2. The trim removed 6 bases at V and 5 bases at J, leaving 9 bases unmatched. Germline V gene data show CDR1 as MNHNS and CDR2 as SASEGT. CDR3 length: 14 amino acids. The CDR3 is CASRGLVDYHEQYF. In DNA form, the CDR3 reads TGTGCCAGCAGGGGACTAGTTGATTACCACGAGCAGTACTTC.